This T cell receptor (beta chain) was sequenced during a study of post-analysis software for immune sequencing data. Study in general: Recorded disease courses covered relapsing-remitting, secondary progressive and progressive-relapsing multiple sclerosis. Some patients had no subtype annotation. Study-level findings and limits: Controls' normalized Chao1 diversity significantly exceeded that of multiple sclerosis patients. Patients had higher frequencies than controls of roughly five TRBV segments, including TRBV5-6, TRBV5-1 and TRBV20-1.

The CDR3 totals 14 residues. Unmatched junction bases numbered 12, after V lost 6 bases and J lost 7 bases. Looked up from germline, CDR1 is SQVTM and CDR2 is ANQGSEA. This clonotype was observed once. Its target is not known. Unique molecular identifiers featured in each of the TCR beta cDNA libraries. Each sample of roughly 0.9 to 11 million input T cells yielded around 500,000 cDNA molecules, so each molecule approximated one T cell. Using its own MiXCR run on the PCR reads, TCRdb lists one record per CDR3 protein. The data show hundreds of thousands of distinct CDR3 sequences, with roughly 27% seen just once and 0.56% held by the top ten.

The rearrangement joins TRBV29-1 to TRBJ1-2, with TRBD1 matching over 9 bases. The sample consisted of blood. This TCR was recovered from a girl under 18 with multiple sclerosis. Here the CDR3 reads CSVPPITGGFGYTF. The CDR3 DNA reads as TGCAGCGTCCCTCCGATTACAGGGGGCTTTGGCTACACCTTC.